This TCR beta chain was observed in a study of shared clonotypes between healthy human individuals. Study-level information: Serving as donors were a couple of women and three men, whose ages spanned 18 to 49.

Template for every sorted-subset replicate PCR totaled around 200 ng DNA, 25,000 to 30,000 T cell genomes. TCRdb's copy holds only in-frame clones and misses some; the assay was immunoSEQ multiplex PCR. The data show some 2.1 million clones, with over 85% seen just once and about 0.13% held by the top ten. Donors were healthy HIV-negative adults without recent acute infections or vaccinations. The CDR3 is 17 residues long. With 2 bases clipped from V and 4 bases from J, the junction kept 9 bases outside the gene matches. Germline CDR1 SGDLS, CDR2 YYNGEE. V usage is TRBV9 and J usage is TRBJ2-5, with TRBD2 identical over 12 bases. This clonotype was obtained from a man younger than 35 in good health. Input material: naive CD4+ T cells sorted from blood. Regarding subset: CD45RA+ positively selected. This chain's CDR3 is CASSVSPLAGGGETQYF. The CDR3 DNA reads as TGTGCCAGCAGCGTTAGCCCCCTAGCGGGAGGGGGAGAGACCCAGTACTTC. Full variable domain (rest looked up from reference TRBV9 and TRBJ2-5): DSGVTQTPKHLITATGQRVTLRCSPRSGDLSVYWYQQSLDQGLQFLIQYYNGEERAKGNILERFSAQQFPDLHSELNLSSLELGDSALYFCASSVSPLAGGGETQYFGPGTRLLVL.